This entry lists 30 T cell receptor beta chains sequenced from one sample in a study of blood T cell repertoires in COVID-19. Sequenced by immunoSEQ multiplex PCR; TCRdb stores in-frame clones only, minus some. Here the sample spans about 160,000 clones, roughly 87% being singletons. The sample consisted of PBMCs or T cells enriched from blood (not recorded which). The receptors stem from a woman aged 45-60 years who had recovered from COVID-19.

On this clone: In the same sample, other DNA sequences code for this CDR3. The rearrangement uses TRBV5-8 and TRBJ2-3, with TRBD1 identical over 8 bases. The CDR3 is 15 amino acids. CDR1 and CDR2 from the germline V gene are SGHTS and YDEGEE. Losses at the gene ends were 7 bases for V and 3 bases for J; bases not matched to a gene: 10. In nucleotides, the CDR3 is TGTGCCAGCCCATCGGGACAGGCCTTAACAGATACGCAGTATTTT. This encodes CASPSGQALTDTQYF.

The CDR3 nucleotides are TGTGCCAGCCGCGTCCCGGGGTACAATGAGCAGTTCTTC. This translates into CASRVPGYNEQFF. The chain has TRBV5-8 and TRBJ2-1, with D perhaps matching TRBD2 (5 bases). Between the trimmed V and J ends, which lost 7 bases and 4 bases, there was a span of 12 bases. This CDR3 comprises 13 residues. CDR1 SGHTS and CDR2 YDEGEE come from the germline V gene.

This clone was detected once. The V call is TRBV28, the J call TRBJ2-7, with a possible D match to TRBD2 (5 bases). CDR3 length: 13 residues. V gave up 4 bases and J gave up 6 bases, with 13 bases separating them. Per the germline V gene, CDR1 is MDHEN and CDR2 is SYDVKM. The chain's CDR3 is CASSSGSVREQYF. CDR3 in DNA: TGTGCCAGCAGTTCGGGGTCAGTCCGCGAGCAGTACTTC.

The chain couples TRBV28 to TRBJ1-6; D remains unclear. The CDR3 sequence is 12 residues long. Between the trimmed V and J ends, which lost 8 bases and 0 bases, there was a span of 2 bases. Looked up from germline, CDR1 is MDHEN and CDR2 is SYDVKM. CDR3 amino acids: CASRSYNSPLHF. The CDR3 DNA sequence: TGTGCCAGCCGCTCCTATAATTCACCCCTCCACTTT.

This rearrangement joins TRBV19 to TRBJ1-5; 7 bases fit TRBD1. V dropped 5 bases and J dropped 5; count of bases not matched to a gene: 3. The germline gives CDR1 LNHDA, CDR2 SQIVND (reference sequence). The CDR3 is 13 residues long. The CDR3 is CASSHQGDQPQHF. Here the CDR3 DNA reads TGTGCCAGTAGTCACCAGGGGGATCAGCCCCAGCATTTT.

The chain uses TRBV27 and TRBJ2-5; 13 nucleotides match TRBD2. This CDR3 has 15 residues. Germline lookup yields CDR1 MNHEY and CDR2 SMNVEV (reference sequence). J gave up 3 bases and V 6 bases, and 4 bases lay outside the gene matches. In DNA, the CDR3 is TGTGCCAGCAGCTCACTAGCGGGAGGGAAAGAGACCCAGTACTTC. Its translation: CASSSLAGGKETQYF.

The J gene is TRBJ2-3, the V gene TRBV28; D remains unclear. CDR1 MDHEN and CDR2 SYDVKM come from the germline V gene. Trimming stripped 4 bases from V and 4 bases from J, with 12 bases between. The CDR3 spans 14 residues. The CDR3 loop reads CASSSSLYPDTQYF. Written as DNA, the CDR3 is TGTGCCAGCAGTTCGAGTCTATACCCAGATACGCAGTATTTT.

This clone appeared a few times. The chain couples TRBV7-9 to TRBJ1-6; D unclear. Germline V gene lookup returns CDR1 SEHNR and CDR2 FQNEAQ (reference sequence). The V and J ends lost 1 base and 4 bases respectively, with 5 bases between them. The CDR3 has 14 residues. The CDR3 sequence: CASSLEQYNSPLHF. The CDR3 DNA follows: TGTGCCAGCAGCTTAGAACAGTATAATTCACCCCTCCACTTT.

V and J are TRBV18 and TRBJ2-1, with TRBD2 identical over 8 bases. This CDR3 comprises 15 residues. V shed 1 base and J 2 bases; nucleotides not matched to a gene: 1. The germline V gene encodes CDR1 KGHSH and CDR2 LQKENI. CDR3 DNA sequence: TGTGCCAGCTCACCACAGCGGGAGACCTACAATGAGCAGTTCTTC. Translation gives CASSPQRETYNEQFF.

As DNA, the CDR3 is TGTGCCAGCAGCCTGAACGGGTGGACTGAAGCTTTCTTT. Its protein product is CASSLNGWTEAFF. This chain uses TRBV3-1 (or the pseudogene TRBV3-2) with TRBJ1-1; D gene uncertain. This CDR3 spans 13 amino acids. With 4 bases removed from V and 5 bases from J, the gap between germline ends came to 11 bases. Germline loops: CDR1 LGHDT, CDR2 YNNKEL (reference sequence).

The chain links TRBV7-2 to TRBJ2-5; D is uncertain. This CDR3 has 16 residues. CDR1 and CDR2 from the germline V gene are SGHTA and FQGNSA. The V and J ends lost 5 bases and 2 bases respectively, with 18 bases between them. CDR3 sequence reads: CASSDTRSRLQETQYF. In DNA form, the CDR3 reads TGTGCCAGCAGCGATACACGGTCCCGACTTCAAGAGACCCAGTACTTC.

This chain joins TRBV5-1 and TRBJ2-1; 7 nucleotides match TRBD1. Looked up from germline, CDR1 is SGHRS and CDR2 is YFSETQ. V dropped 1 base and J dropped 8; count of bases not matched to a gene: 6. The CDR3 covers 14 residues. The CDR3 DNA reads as TGCGCCAGCAGCTTGAGGGACAGCTATTATGAGCAGTTCTTC. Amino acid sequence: CASSLRDSYYEQFF.

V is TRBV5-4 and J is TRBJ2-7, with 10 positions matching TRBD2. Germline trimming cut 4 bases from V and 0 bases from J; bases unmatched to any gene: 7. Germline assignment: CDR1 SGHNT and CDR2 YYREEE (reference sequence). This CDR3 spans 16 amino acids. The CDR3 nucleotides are TGTGCCAGCAGCGGGGGGGGACTAGCGTCCTCCTACGAGCAGTACTTC. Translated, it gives CASSGGGLASSYEQYF.

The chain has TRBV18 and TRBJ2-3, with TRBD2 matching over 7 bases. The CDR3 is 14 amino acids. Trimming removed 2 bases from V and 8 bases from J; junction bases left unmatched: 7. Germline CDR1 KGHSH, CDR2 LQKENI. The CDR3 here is CASSPISGEGTQYF. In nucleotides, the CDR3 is TGTGCCAGCTCACCAATCAGCGGGGAAGGTACGCAGTATTTT.

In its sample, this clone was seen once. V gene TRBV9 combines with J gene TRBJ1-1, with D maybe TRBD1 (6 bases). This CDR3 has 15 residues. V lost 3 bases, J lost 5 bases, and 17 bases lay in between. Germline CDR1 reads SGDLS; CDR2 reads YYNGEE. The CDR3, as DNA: TGTGCCAGCAGCGGGCCCCACAGGGCTGGTACTGAAGCTTTCTTT. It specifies CASSGPHRAGTEAFF.

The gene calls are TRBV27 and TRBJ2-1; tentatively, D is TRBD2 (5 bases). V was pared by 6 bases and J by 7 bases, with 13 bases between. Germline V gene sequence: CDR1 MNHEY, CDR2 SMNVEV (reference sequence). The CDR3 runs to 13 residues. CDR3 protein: CASRTLALNEQFF. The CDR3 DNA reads TGTGCCAGCAGAACCTTAGCGTTGAATGAGCAGTTCTTC.

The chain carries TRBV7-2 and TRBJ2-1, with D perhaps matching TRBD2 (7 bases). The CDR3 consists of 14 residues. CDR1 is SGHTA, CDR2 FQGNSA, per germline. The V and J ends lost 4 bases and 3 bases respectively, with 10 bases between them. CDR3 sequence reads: CASSWEGGYNEQFF. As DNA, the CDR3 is TGTGCCAGCAGCTGGGAGGGGGGCTACAATGAGCAGTTCTTC. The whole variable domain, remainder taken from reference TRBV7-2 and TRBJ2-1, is GAGVSQSPSNKVTEKGKDVELRCDPISGHTALYWYRQSLGQGLEFLIYFQGNSAPDKSGLPSDRFSAERTGGSVSTLTIQRTQQEDSAVYLCASSWEGGYNEQFFGPGTRLTVL.

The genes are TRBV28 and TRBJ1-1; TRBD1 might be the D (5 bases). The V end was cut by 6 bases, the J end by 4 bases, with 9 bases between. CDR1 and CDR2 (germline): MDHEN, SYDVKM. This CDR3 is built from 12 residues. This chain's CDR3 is CASRYRGTEAFF. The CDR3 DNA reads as TGTGCCAGCAGGTATAGGGGCACTGAAGCTTTCTTT.

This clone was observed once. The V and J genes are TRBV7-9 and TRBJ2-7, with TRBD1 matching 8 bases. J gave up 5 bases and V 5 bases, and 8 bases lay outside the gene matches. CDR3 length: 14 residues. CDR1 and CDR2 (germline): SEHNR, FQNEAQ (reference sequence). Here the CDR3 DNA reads TGTGCCAGCAGCCCGCGGGACAGGTTCCACGAGCAGTACTTC. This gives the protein CASSPRDRFHEQYF.

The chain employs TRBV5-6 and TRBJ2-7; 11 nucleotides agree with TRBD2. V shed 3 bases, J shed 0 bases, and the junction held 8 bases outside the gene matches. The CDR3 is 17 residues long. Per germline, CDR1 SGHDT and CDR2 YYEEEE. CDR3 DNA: TGTGCCAGCAGCTCAAGACTAGCGGGACTGAGCTCCTACGAGCAGTACTTC. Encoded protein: CASSSRLAGLSSYEQYF.

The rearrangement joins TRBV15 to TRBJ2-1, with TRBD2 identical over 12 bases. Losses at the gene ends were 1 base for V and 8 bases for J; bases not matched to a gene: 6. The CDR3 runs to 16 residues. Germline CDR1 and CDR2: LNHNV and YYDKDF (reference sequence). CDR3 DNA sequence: TGTGCCACCAGCAGAGCCCTACTAGCGGGAGGCGATGAGCAGTTCTTC. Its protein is CATSRALLAGGDEQFF.

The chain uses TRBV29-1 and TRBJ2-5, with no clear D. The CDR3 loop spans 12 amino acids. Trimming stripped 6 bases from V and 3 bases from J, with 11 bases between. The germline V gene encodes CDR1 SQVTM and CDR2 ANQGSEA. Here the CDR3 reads CSVTRGEETQYF. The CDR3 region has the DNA TGCAGCGTAACGCGCGGTGAAGAGACCCAGTACTTC.

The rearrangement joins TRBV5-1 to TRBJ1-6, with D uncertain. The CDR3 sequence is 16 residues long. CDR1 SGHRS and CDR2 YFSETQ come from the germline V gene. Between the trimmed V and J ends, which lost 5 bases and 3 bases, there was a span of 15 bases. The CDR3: CASRDPEEGYNSPLHF. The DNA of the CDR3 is TGCGCCAGCAGAGACCCCGAGGAGGGCTATAATTCACCCCTCCACTTT.

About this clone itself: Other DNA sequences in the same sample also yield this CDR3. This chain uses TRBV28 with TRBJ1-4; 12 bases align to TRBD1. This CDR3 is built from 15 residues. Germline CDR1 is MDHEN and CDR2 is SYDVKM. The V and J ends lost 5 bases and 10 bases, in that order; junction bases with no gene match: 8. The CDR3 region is CASSPPGQGAGKLFF. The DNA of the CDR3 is TGTGCCAGCAGTCCGCCGGGACAGGGGGCGGGAAAACTGTTTTTT.

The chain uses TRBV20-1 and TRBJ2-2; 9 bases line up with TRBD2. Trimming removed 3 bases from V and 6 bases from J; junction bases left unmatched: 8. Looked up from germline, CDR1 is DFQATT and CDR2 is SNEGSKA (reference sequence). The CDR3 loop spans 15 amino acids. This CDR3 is CSASKASGISGELFF. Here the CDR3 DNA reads TGCAGTGCTAGTAAGGCTAGCGGGATCTCCGGGGAGCTGTTTTTT.

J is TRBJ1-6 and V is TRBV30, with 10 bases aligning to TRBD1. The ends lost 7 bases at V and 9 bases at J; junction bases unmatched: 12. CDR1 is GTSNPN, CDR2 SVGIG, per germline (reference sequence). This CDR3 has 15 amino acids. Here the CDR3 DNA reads TGTGCCTCCTCTCCTGGCGGGACAGGGGTTTCACCCCTCCACTTT. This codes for CASSPGGTGVSPLHF.

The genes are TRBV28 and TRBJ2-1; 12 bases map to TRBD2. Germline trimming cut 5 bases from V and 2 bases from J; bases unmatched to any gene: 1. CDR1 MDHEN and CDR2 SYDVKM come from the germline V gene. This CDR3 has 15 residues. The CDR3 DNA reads TGTGCCAGCAGTCGGACTAGCGGGGCCTACAATGAGCAGTTCTTC. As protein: CASSRTSGAYNEQFF.

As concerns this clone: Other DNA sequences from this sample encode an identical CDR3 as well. In nucleotides, the CDR3 is TGTGCCAGCAGCTTGTCCGGGAACACCGGGGAGCTGTTTTTT. It encodes CASSLSGNTGELFF. The chain recombines TRBV5-6 with TRBJ2-2, with D uncertain. Trimming removed 1 base at V and 1 base at J, with 5 bases between. The CDR3 runs 14 residues. Germline CDR1 is SGHDT and CDR2 is YYEEEE.

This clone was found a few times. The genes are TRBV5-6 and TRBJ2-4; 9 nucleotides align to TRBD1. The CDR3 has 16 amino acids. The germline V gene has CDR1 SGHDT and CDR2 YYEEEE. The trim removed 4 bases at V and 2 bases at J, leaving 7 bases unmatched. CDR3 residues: CASSETGGRTKNIQYF. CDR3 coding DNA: TGTGCCAGCAGCGAAACAGGGGGCCGGACCAAAAACATTCAGTACTTC.

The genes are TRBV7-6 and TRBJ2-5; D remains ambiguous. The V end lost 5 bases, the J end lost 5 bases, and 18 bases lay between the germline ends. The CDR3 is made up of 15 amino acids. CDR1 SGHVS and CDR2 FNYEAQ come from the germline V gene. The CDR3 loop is CASSNPFLRGETQYF. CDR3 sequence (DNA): TGTGCCAGCAGCAACCCCTTTCTTCGAGGCGAGACCCAGTACTTC.